These T cell receptor beta chains were read from a single sample in a study of response to subunit inactivated influenza vaccine. One entry per CDR3 protein results from TCRdb running MiXCR on the RT-PCR reads. The sample has more than 700,000 distinct CDR3 sequences; about 20% are singletons. Sequencing was performed on PBMCs from blood, taken more than 4 days after vaccination. These receptor sequences come from a man in his fifties or sixties who received an inactivated influenza vaccine. CDR3s include the opening cysteine and the closing phenylalanine or tryptophan. Fields, in order: J gene, CDR3 length, V gene, CDR3 protein.

>TRBJ1-1|15|TRBV4-3
CASSQEVTGVTEAFF
>TRBJ2-1|13|TRBV6-6
CASGRSSYNEQFF
>TRBJ1-6|14|TRBV5-1
CASSLARYNSPLHF
>TRBJ2-3|14|TRBV7-2
CASSLGTDTDTQYF
>TRBJ2-1|16|TRBV18
CASSTGVPSSYNGQFF
>TRBJ1-6|13|TRBV5-1
CASSLGTDSPLHF
>TRBJ1-2|14|TRBV20-1
CSARDRTGNYGYTF
>TRBJ2-7|14|TRBV2
CASIRGATSYEQYF
>TRBJ2-7|14|TRBV27
CASSFTGGAYEQYF
>TRBJ2-1|16|TRBV7-2
CASSLLPLAGVSEQFF
>TRBJ2-5|15|TRBV20-1
CSGASGTGGLETQYF
>TRBJ1-4|15|TRBV11-2
CASSLGQATNEKLFF
>TRBJ2-5|15|TRBV5-4
CASNRRGGAEETQYF
>TRBJ2-3|18|TRBV20-1
CSARDLQALAQSTDTQYF
>TRBJ1-6|14|TRBV20-1
CSTSPGQINSPLHF
>TRBJ2-1|16|TRBV7-9
CASSLALRGGWDEQFF
>TRBJ2-7|10|TRBV29-1
CSGGNDEQYF